This T cell receptor beta chain appears in the sequencing data of a study of human T cells and chemical hapten exposure. Time point here: patch test 3, about 24 weeks after DPC sensitization. Treatment of the sample: therapeutic diphenylcyclopropenone sensitization with weekly scalp DPC. Total RNA came from unfractionated whole blood. Single cDNA molecules in the library carried unique molecular identifiers attached during preparation. TCRdb recomputed calls from the RACE reads with MiXCR, one row per CDR3 protein. Of just under 40,000 distinct CDR3 sequences in the sample, about 13% are singletons; the top ten hold 2.3%. The CDR3 length is 13 residues. V shed 2 bases and J shed 5 bases, with 11 bases lying between them. CDR1 and CDR2 (germline): DFQATT, SNEGSKA (reference sequence). Only a few counts were recorded for this clonotype.

This sample comprised whole blood, obtained in connection with sensitization to the hapten diphenylcyclopropenone (DPC). This TCR came from a woman between 40 and 50 years old with alopecia areata. Some clones in this sample may be carry-over from other donors' samples. This chain connects TRBV20-1 to TRBJ2-3; a weak D match, TRBD2 (5 bases). Here the CDR3 DNA reads TGCAGTGCTAGATCGGAGGTAGTAGATACGCAGTATTTT. Translation: CSARSEVVDTQYF.